Listed here are 20 T cell receptor beta chains from one sample, sequenced in a study of monozygotic twins with inflammatory bowel disease. Reanalyzing the 5' RACE reads, TCRdb keeps one entry per CDR3 protein, without DNA. The listing records about 210,000 distinct CDR3 sequences. Source material: blood. These receptors were obtained from a human donor with ulcerative colitis or Crohn's disease, or a healthy co-twin of an affected twin (not recorded which).

V usage is TRBV12-3 or TRBV12-4 and J usage is TRBJ1-5. The CDR3 spans 14 residues. CDR3 region: CASSFTRGSQPQHF.

V and J are TRBV7-2 and TRBJ2-1; TCRdb reports TRBD2, a call that lacks DNA to check it against. The germline CDR1 and CDR2 sequences are SGHTA and FQGNSA. This CDR3 is 13 amino acids long. The CDR3 sequence: CASSPSPQREQFF. Supplemented by reference TRBV7-2 and TRBJ2-1, the full variable domain reads GAGVSQSPSNKVTEKGKDVELRCDPISGHTALYWYRQSLGQGLEFLIYFQGNSAPDKSGLPSDRFSAERTGGSVSTLTIQRTQQEDSAVYLCASSPSPQREQFFGPGTRLTVL.

The chain links TRBV18 to TRBJ1-1. Germline V gene data show CDR1 as KGHSH and CDR2 as LQKENI. The CDR3 contains 14 residues. The CDR3 loop is CASSPPVRNTEAFF.

J is TRBJ2-1 and V is TRBV7-9. The length of the CDR3 is 13 residues. Germline loops: CDR1 SEHNR, CDR2 FQNEAQ (reference sequence). The CDR3 reads CASSLVASNEQFF.

The J gene is TRBJ2-7, the V gene TRBV5-1; the TCRdb call, TRBD1, lacks DNA for checking. The length of the CDR3 is 12 residues. Germline V gene lookup returns CDR1 SGHRS and CDR2 YFSETQ. CDR3 protein: CASSLGQGPCHF.

The CDR3 sequence: CASSLGAGSGGTDTQYF. The chain is built from TRBV5-8 and TRBJ2-3; without DNA, the TCRdb call of TRBD2 cannot be checked. The CDR3 is 17 residues long. Germline CDR1 SGHTS, CDR2 YDEGEE.

This chain links TRBV18 with TRBJ1-1. CDR1 and CDR2 from the germline V gene are KGHSH and LQKENI. This CDR3 spans 14 amino acids. Here the CDR3 reads CASSPKITGTEAFF.

The chain links TRBV4-1 to TRBJ1-2. Per the germline V gene, CDR1 is MGHRA and CDR2 is YSYEKL. The CDR3 has 13 residues. CDR3 protein: CASSHTRDSEDTF.

The rearrangement uses TRBV6-6 and TRBJ1-2. The CDR3 loop spans 12 amino acids. The germline V gene has CDR1 MNHNY and CDR2 SVGAGI (reference sequence). This CDR3 is CASSYPGNGYTF.

This sequence joins TRBV7-8 and TRBJ1-4; without DNA, the TCRdb call of TRBD1 cannot be checked. There are 16 residues in the CDR3. Germline CDR1 is SGHVS and CDR2 is FQNEAQ. This CDR3 is CASSLGSGRRDEKLFF.

The V gene is TRBV5-1, the J gene TRBJ1-5. The CDR3 length is 15 residues. From germline, CDR1 is SGHRS and CDR2 YFSETQ. CDR3 region: CASSLVAGVNQPQHF. The entire variable domain, with the rest obtained from reference TRBV5-1 and TRBJ1-5, is as follows: KAGVTQTPRYLIKTRGQQVTLSCSPISGHRSVSWYQQTPGQGLQFLFEYFSETQRNKGNFPGRFSGRQFSNSRSEMNVSTLELGDSALYLCASSLVAGVNQPQHFGDGTRLSIL.

V gene TRBV7-3 combines with J gene TRBJ2-5. This CDR3 has 13 amino acids. Germline loops: CDR1 SGHTA, CDR2 FQGTGA. The CDR3: CASSLALGETQYF.

This rearrangement joins TRBV11-2 to TRBJ2-7; TCRdb selects TRBD2, and the lack of DNA leaves this call unchecked. Germline CDR1 reads SGHAT; CDR2 reads FQNNGV. CDR3 length equals 14 residues. CDR3 protein: CASTRGEIGPEQYF.

The genes are TRBV6-6 and TRBJ2-5; TCRdb selects TRBD2, and the lack of DNA leaves this call unchecked. The CDR3 length is 14 residues. Germline V gene data show CDR1 as MNHNY and CDR2 as SVGAGI (reference sequence). CDR3 region: CASSSGPDRSAQYF.

The chain has TRBV5-1 and TRBJ2-1; TCRdb's D gene call, TRBD1, goes unchecked for lack of DNA. This CDR3 has 15 amino acids. In germline, CDR1 is SGHRS, CDR2 YFSETQ. CDR3 loop: CASRRDSPTYNEQFF.

The CDR3 protein is CASSHRAGGATGELFF. The V and J genes are TRBV27 and TRBJ2-2; no DNA is available, so the TRBD2 call from TCRdb remains unchecked. CDR3 length equals 16 residues. Germline CDR1 MNHEY, CDR2 SMNVEV (reference sequence).

This chain joins TRBV2 and TRBJ1-6; TCRdb calls TRBD1, which cannot be checked without DNA. There are 14 residues in the CDR3. Germline V CDR1 and CDR2: SNHLY, FYNNEI. CDR3 in amino acids: CASSERQGRSPLHF.

The chain employs TRBV20-1 and TRBJ1-4; the D gene TCRdb calls, TRBD1, cannot be checked with no DNA. Per germline, CDR1 DFQATT and CDR2 SNEGSKA (reference sequence). The CDR3 sequence is 13 residues long. The CDR3 spells CSAETGENEKLFF.

The rearrangement uses TRBV12-3 or TRBV12-4 and TRBJ1-2; TCRdb returns TRBD1, unconfirmable since there is no DNA. CDR3 length: 14 amino acids. The CDR3 protein is CASSFSRTGYGYTF.

The chain recombines TRBV12-3 or TRBV12-4 with TRBJ1-6; TCRdb picks TRBD1, but there is no DNA to check that call. This CDR3 comprises 16 residues. The CDR3 sequence: CASSLFGGLANSPLHF.